Listed here is a single TCR beta chain. Authors' processing steps: Estimated nucleated cell counts came from reference gene primer amplification. Some clones are missing from TCRdb's copy, which holds only in-frame ones; the method was immunoSEQ multiplex PCR. V and J calls and clone size are given by that table; D and trimming were obtained from the DNA. The table includes fewer than 120,000 clones, 85% to 90% detected once. These data are taken from a study of blood T cell repertoires in COVID-19. Overall study: Italy, Spain and the United States were the sources of the convalescent and acute COVID-19 samples. PBMCs, B-cell-depleted T cells, or T cells provided the cDNA or gDNA that made up the material.

CDR1 and CDR2 from the germline V gene are LGHNA and YNFKEQ. The CDR3 covers 18 residues. Trimming removed 0 bases from V and 4 bases from J; junction bases left unmatched: 11. The source of this sequence is a woman between 50 and 59 years old with acute or convalescent COVID-19. This chain connects TRBV4-2 to TRBJ2-1; 8 positions match TRBD2. Material: peripheral blood. The CDR3 here is CASSQDGAGVGEYNEQFF. The CDR3 DNA sequence: TGTGCCAGCAGCCAAGATGGAGCGGGAGTGGGTGAATACAATGAGCAGTTCTTC.